The 10 T cell receptor beta chains reported below all come from one sample, sequenced in a study of memory CD4+ T cells and cytomegalovirus serostatus. This table comes from immunoSEQ multiplex PCR, and its TCRdb copy is limited to in-frame clones, with some not included. The sample holds 46,000 or so clones, around four fifths seen once. Single viable CD3+CD4+CD8-CD45RO+ cells were sorted as the memory CD4+ T cells. Sequencing input: memory CD4+ T cells from blood. These receptors came from an adult in good health and CMV-seronegative.

This chain uses TRBV5-1 with TRBJ1-1; 10 bases fit TRBD1. Per germline, CDR1 SGHRS and CDR2 YFSETQ. V lost 4 bases, J lost 1 base, and 4 bases stayed unmatched. This CDR3 spans 15 amino acids. In DNA, the CDR3 is TGCGCCAGCAGCCCGGGACAGGGGCCGAACACTGAAGCTTTCTTT. Protein product: CASSPGQGPNTEAFF.

The chain is built from TRBV7-3 and TRBJ2-5; weak D call: TRBD1 (6 bases). CDR1 is SGHTA and CDR2 is FQGTGA in the germline V gene. Trimming stripped 6 bases from V and 5 bases from J, with 22 bases between. CDR3 length: 16 amino acids. The CDR3, as DNA: TGTGCCAGCAGGCAACAATGGGGGCCCTCGGGGGAGACCCAGTACTTC. Translation gives CASRQQWGPSGETQYF.

The CDR3: CASSPLGGGTQYF. The CDR3 DNA is TGTGCCAGCAGCCCACTAGGGGGAGGTACGCAGTATTTT. The chain uses TRBV5-4 and TRBJ2-3; D possibly matches TRBD1 or TRBD2 (6 bases each). CDR3 length: 13 residues. Germline loops: CDR1 SGHNT, CDR2 YYREEE (reference sequence). V dropped 4 bases and J dropped 8 bases, with 14 bases sitting between them.

The V call is TRBV6-6, the J call TRBJ2-1; D not certain. This CDR3 region has 11 residues. The V gene's germline CDR1 is MNHNY and CDR2 SVGAGI (reference sequence). Trimming removed 5 bases from V and 10 bases from J, with 9 bases in between. CDR3 DNA: TGTGCCAGCAGTACCCTTAACGAGCAGTTCTTC. This translates into CASSTLNEQFF.

V usage is TRBV5-5 and J usage is TRBJ2-7; D not resolved. Per germline, CDR1 SGHKS and CDR2 YYEKEE (reference sequence). The V and J ends lost 6 bases and 3 bases respectively, with 16 bases between them. The CDR3 runs to 14 residues. The CDR3 DNA follows: TGTGCCAGCAACCGCCCGGGTGTTAGCTACGAGCAGTACTTC. It specifies CASNRPGVSYEQYF.

V usage is TRBV6-1 and J usage is TRBJ1-5; D remains unclear. This CDR3 contains 13 residues. From germline, CDR1 is MNHNS and CDR2 SASEGT. Trimming pared 6 bases from V and 5 bases from J, leaving 11 bases between. Here the CDR3 DNA reads TGTGCCAGCAGGGCGCAGCTCTATCAGCCCCAGCATTTT. As protein: CASRAQLYQPQHF.

The chain couples TRBV9 to TRBJ1-2; weak D call: TRBD1 (5 bases). V gave up 3 bases and J gave up 8 bases, with 20 bases separating them. Germline lookup yields CDR1 SGDLS and CDR2 YYNGEE. The CDR3 spans 15 residues. CDR3 in DNA: TGTGCCAGCAGCGGTCGAGCGACAGACAAGGGGGGCTACACCTTC. Protein product: CASSGRATDKGGYTF.

The gene calls are TRBV9 and TRBJ1-4; D is possibly TRBD1 (5 bases). V gave up 0 bases and J gave up 7 bases, with 13 bases separating them. The germline V gene encodes CDR1 SGDLS and CDR2 YYNGEE. CDR3 length equals 15 residues. CDR3 DNA sequence: TGTGCCAGCAGCGTAGCCCCCCAGGGTGGTGAAAAACTGTTTTTT. Residues: CASSVAPQGGEKLFF.

CDR3: CASSYRTGGPTEAFF. Here the CDR3 DNA reads TGTGCCAGCAGTTATCGGACAGGGGGCCCCACTGAAGCTTTCTTT. This rearrangement joins TRBV6-5 to TRBJ1-1, with 11 nucleotides matching TRBD1. J gave up 4 bases and V 3 bases, and 4 bases lay outside the gene matches. The CDR3 length is 15 residues. The germline gives CDR1 MNHEY, CDR2 SVGAGI.

Only a few counts were recorded for this clone. The chain uses TRBV2 and TRBJ1-1; 11 bases line up with TRBD1. CDR1 and CDR2 from the germline V gene are SNHLY and FYNNEI. V lost 7 bases, J lost 5 bases, and 15 bases stayed unmatched. CDR3 size: 17 residues. CDR3 in DNA: TGTGCCAGCAAGAACTTGCAATGGGACAGGGGGGGGACTGAAGCTTTCTTT. As protein: CASKNLQWDRGGTEAFF.